This TCR beta chain was sequenced for a study of blood T cells in healthy people across ages. At the level of the study: Template switching retrieved approximately one barcoded beta molecule for each two T cells.

Donors each provided ten milliliters of peripheral blood. This clonotype is a singleton in its sample. What it binds is unknown. Using a J-beta primer mix together with a sample-barcoded 5' primer, a second PCR was run for about 6 to 12 cycles. A template-switch adaptor that had 12 random nucleotides put a tag on each cDNA molecule. Each CDR3 protein is one row after TCRdb ran MiXCR on the 5' RACE reads. The table lists about 1 million distinct CDR3 sequences, under 55% of them singletons. Study conclusions and caveats: It was not possible, with unsorted PBMCs, to conclusively compare naive and antigen-experienced cells.

Germline V gene sequence: CDR1 DFQATT, CDR2 SNEGSKA (reference sequence). This CDR3 has 13 residues. V lost 6 bases, J lost 2 bases, and 4 bases stayed unmatched. The sequence came from an older woman in good health. The chain carries TRBV20-1 and TRBJ1-5; TRBD1 aligns across 7 bases. Specimen: blood. CDR3 sequence (DNA): TGCAGTGCAAACAGGGGAGGCAATCAGCCCCAGCATTTT. Translation gives CSANRGGNQPQHF.